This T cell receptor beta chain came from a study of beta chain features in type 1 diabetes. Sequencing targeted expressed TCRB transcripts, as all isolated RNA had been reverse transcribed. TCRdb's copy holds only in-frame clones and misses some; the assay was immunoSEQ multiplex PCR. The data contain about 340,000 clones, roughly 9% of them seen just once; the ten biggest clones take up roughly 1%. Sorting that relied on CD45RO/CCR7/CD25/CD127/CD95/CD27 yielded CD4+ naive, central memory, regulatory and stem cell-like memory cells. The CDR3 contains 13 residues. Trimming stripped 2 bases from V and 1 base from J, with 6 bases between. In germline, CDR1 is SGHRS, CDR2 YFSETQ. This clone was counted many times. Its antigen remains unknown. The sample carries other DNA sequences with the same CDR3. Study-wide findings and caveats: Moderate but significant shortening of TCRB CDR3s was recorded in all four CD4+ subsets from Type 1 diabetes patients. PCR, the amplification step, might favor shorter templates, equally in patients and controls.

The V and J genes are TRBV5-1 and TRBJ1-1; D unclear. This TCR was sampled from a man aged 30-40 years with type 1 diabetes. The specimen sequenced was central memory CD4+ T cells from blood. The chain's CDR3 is CASSFRENTEAFF. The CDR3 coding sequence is TGCGCCAGCAGCTTTAGGGAGAACACTGAAGCTTTCTTT. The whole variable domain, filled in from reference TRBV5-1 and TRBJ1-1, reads KAGVTQTPRYLIKTRGQQVTLSCSPISGHRSVSWYQQTPGQGLQFLFEYFSETQRNKGNFPGRFSGRQFSNSRSEMNVSTLELGDSALYLCASSFRENTEAFFGQGTRLTVV.